The 23 T cell receptor beta chains below all came from one sample that was sequenced in a study of blood T cell repertoires in COVID-19. Data came from immunoSEQ multiplex PCR; TCRdb stores just in-frame clones and leaves some out. The table shows 120,000 to 150,000 clones, with 80% to 85% occurring only once. The material sequenced was PBMCs or T cells enriched from blood (not recorded which). The receptor source for this set is a woman aged 45-65 years who had been exposed to COVID-19.

The chain combines TRBV11-2 with TRBJ2-5, with D maybe TRBD2 (5 bases). CDR1 is SGHAT and CDR2 is FQNNGV in the germline V gene. Trimming shortened V by 1 base and J by 2 bases, and 8 bases separated the two germline ends. This CDR3 has 14 residues. CDR3 region: CASSLVGEQETQYF. DNA of the CDR3: TGTGCCAGCAGCTTAGTCGGGGAGCAAGAGACCCAGTACTTC.

V usage is TRBV7-2 and J usage is TRBJ2-2; the D is unclear. This CDR3 has 15 amino acids. The V end lost 1 base, the J end lost 0 bases, and 6 bases lay between the germline ends. Germline CDR1 is SGHTA and CDR2 is FQGNSA. Written as DNA, the CDR3 is TGTGCCAGCAGCTTAGTGCGTCCGAACACCGGGGAGCTGTTTTTT. Protein sequence: CASSLVRPNTGELFF. The full variable domain, rest sourced from reference TRBV7-2 and TRBJ2-2, is GAGVSQSPSNKVTEKGKDVELRCDPISGHTALYWYRQSLGQGLEFLIYFQGNSAPDKSGLPSDRFSAERTGGSVSTLTIQRTQQEDSAVYLCASSLVRPNTGELFFGEGSRLTVL.

The chain combines TRBV5-4 with TRBJ2-7, with D unclear. The germline V and J ends were trimmed by 0 bases and 2 bases, with 9 bases remaining between them. Germline CDR1 and CDR2: SGHNT and YYREEE (reference sequence). The CDR3 is made up of 14 amino acids. The CDR3 coding sequence is TGTGCCAGCAGCTTGGACGTCCAGACCTACGAGCAGTACTTC. Encoded protein: CASSLDVQTYEQYF.

This chain joins TRBV10-1 and TRBJ1-6, with 7 bases identical to TRBD1. CDR3 length equals 14 residues. Germline values: CDR1 WNHNN, CDR2 SYGVQD (reference sequence). V lost 3 bases, J lost 7 bases, and 3 bases stayed unmatched. The CDR3 bases are TGCGCCAGCAGTGAAGGGGGCTCGAATTCACCCCTCCACTTT. Residues: CASSEGGSNSPLHF.

The V and J genes are TRBV3-1 (or the pseudogene TRBV3-2) and TRBJ1-5; D is possibly TRBD1 (5 bases). This CDR3 is built from 15 residues. V was cut by 0 bases and J by 3 bases, with 9 bases left in between. Germline CDR1 and CDR2: LGHDT and YNNKEL (reference sequence). The CDR3 region has the DNA TGTGCCAGCAGCCAAGAAACAGGATTCAATCAGCCCCAGCATTTT. Its translation is CASSQETGFNQPQHF.

A single count supports this clone. The chain uses TRBV29-1 and TRBJ2-1, with 11 bases matching TRBD1. The CDR3 length is 15 residues. In germline, CDR1 is SQVTM, CDR2 ANQGSEA. With 4 bases clipped from V and 4 bases from J, the junction kept 6 bases outside the gene matches. CDR3: CSVGGDRGGYNEQFF. CDR3 bases: TGCAGCGTTGGTGGGGACAGGGGGGGATACAATGAGCAGTTCTTC.

V is TRBV10-3 and J is TRBJ1-2; tentatively, D is TRBD1 (6 bases). Trimming cost V 1 base and J 11 bases, with 8 bases left between them. Germline assignment: CDR1 ENHRY and CDR2 SYGVKD. This CDR3 has 11 residues. The CDR3 sequence is CAISELGQYTF. In DNA form, the CDR3 reads TGTGCCATCAGTGAGTTAGGACAGTACACCTTC.

The chain joins TRBV9 to TRBJ2-3; perhaps TRBD2 as D (5 bases). The V end lost 0 bases, the J end lost 8 bases, and 16 bases lay between the germline ends. This CDR3 has 15 amino acids. Looked up from germline, CDR1 is SGDLS and CDR2 is YYNGEE. CDR3 loop: CASSVVLGETPTQYF. As DNA, the CDR3 is TGTGCCAGCAGCGTAGTACTCGGGGAGACCCCTACGCAGTATTTT.

The chain couples TRBV27 to TRBJ1-2; 7 bases are a match to TRBD1. V lost 5 bases, J lost 4 bases, and 1 base stayed unmatched. Germline V lookup: CDR1 MNHEY, CDR2 SMNVEV (reference sequence). This CDR3 is built from 12 residues. CDR3 in amino acids: CASSNRGYGYTF. In DNA form, the CDR3 reads TGTGCCAGCAGTAACAGGGGCTATGGCTACACCTTC.

V gene TRBV19 combines with J gene TRBJ2-3; D uncertain. The CDR3 has 12 amino acids. Germline V gene data show CDR1 as LNHDA and CDR2 as SQIVND (reference sequence). Trimming stripped 8 bases from V and 4 bases from J, with 10 bases between. The CDR3 bases are TGTGCCAGTTCCCACACACCAGATACGCAGTATTTT. Its translation: CASSHTPDTQYF.

This chain connects TRBV4-1 to TRBJ1-1; 7 positions agree with TRBD1. With 4 bases clipped from V and 9 bases from J, the junction kept 14 bases outside the gene matches. Germline values: CDR1 MGHRA, CDR2 YSYEKL. The CDR3 totals 15 residues. CDR3 nucleotides: TGCGCCAGCAGCCCACCTCTGACAGGGAACACCAAAGCTTTCTTT. Protein product: CASSPPLTGNTKAFF.

This rearrangement joins TRBV4-3 to TRBJ2-2; 14 bases agree with TRBD2. CDR3 length: 16 amino acids. Germline assignment: CDR1 LGHNA and CDR2 YSLEER. V was pared by 2 bases and J by 6 bases, with 2 bases of the junction left unmatched. CDR3 nucleotides: TGCGCCAGCAGCCAACCGGGACTAGCGGGAGCCGGGGAGCTGTTTTTT. Residues: CASSQPGLAGAGELFF.

The chain links TRBV2 to TRBJ1-5; 10 nucleotides match TRBD1. Looked up from germline, CDR1 is SNHLY and CDR2 is FYNNEI. The CDR3 covers 14 residues. The V segment lost 6 bases and the J segment 6 bases; nucleotides outside the gene matches: 5. The chain's CDR3 is CASRTGGEVQPQHF. The CDR3 DNA follows: TGTGCCAGCAGGACAGGGGGCGAGGTTCAGCCCCAGCATTTT.

The chain couples TRBV2 to TRBJ2-3, with a tentative D call TRBD2 (5 bases). Germline V gene sequence: CDR1 SNHLY, CDR2 FYNNEI. The CDR3 spans 12 residues. The V end was cut by 6 bases, the J end by 2 bases, with 6 bases between. The CDR3 region is CASRRDTDTQYF. The CDR3 coding sequence is TGTGCCAGCAGGAGGGACACAGATACGCAGTATTTT.

CDR3 nucleotides: TGTGCCAGCCTTCTTAATAGCAATCAGCCCCAGCATTTT. Translating gives CASLLNSNQPQHF. The chain combines TRBV6-5 with TRBJ1-5, with D uncertain. The CDR3 consists of 13 residues. Trimming left V 8 bases short and J 0 bases short, with 8 bases between. Germline V CDR1 and CDR2: MNHEY, SVGAGI.

V usage is TRBV18 and J usage is TRBJ1-1; D is possibly TRBD1 (5 bases). V was trimmed by 4 bases and J by 3 bases, leaving 12 bases between them. Germline CDR1 KGHSH, CDR2 LQKENI. The CDR3 covers 14 residues. The CDR3 DNA follows: TGTGCCAGCTCACAGAGCTCGGGGGACACTGAAGCTTTCTTT. Translating gives CASSQSSGDTEAFF.

V gene TRBV11-2 combines with J gene TRBJ1-5; possibly TRBD1 for D (6 bases). Trimming stripped 1 base from V and 2 bases from J, with 12 bases between. CDR1 is SGHAT and CDR2 is FQNNGV in the germline V gene. The CDR3 is 16 residues long. As DNA, the CDR3 is TGTGCCAGCAGCTTAGGAGCAGGGGATGGCAATCAGCCCCAGCATTTT. It codes for CASSLGAGDGNQPQHF.

The V and J genes are TRBV5-1 and TRBJ2-3; D uncertain. The CDR3 extends over 12 amino acids. Germline V gives CDR1 SGHRS, CDR2 YFSETQ. Deletions cut 3 bases from V and 2 bases from J, with 4 bases between. The CDR3 here is CASSSNTDTQYF. CDR3 in DNA: TGCGCCAGCAGCTCAAACACAGATACGCAGTATTTT.

The chain has TRBV2 and TRBJ1-5; 9 bases map to TRBD1. V lost 2 bases to trimming and J lost 16 bases; unmatched junction nucleotides: 6. The germline CDR1 and CDR2 sequences are SNHLY and FYNNEI. CDR3 length equals 12 residues. The CDR3 here is CASSEMTGGRHF. DNA of the CDR3: TGTGCCAGCAGTGAAATGACAGGGGGTCGACATTTT.

The rearrangement uses TRBV5-6 and TRBJ2-3, with D uncertain. V was trimmed by 1 base and J by 0 bases, leaving 9 bases between them. This CDR3 comprises 15 residues. CDR1 SGHDT and CDR2 YYEEEE come from the germline V gene. CDR3 residues: CASSLTELSTDTQYF. For the CDR3, the DNA is TGTGCCAGCAGCTTGACAGAACTTAGCACAGATACGCAGTATTTT.

V and J are TRBV29-1 and TRBJ2-1; 8 nucleotides agree with TRBD2. Germline CDR1 SQVTM, CDR2 ANQGSEA. The CDR3 length is 14 residues. V was clipped by 7 bases and J by 3 bases; unmatched bases: 8. CDR3 in amino acids: CSAVGLAGYNEQFF. The CDR3 DNA reads TGCAGCGCCGTAGGGCTAGCGGGCTACAATGAGCAGTTCTTC.

The rearrangement uses TRBV13 and TRBJ2-3; D perhaps matches TRBD2 (6 bases). Trimming cost V 5 bases and J 6 bases, with 15 bases left between them. This CDR3 region has 14 residues. From germline, CDR1 is PRHDT and CDR2 FYEKMQ (reference sequence). CDR3 DNA: TGTGCCAGCAGCCCCCGGGACTCTCCGGATACGCAGTATTTT. Translation: CASSPRDSPDTQYF. Full variable domain (rest looked up from reference TRBV13 and TRBJ2-3): AAGVIQSPRHLIKEKRETATLKCYPIPRHDTVYWYQQGPGQDPQFLISFYEKMQSDKGSIPDRFSAQQFSDYHSELNMSSLELGDSALYFCASSPRDSPDTQYFGPGTRLTVL.

The chain has TRBV6-4 and TRBJ2-6; a weak D match, TRBD1 (5 bases). The CDR3 length is 17 residues. Germline V CDR1 and CDR2: MRHNA, SNTAGT. Trimming removed 5 bases at V and 1 base at J, with 15 bases between. The CDR3 reads CASSPSSPGSGANVLTF. The CDR3 DNA follows: TGTGCCAGCAGTCCTTCGTCCCCAGGGTCTGGGGCCAACGTCCTGACTTTC.